This T cell receptor (beta chain) originates from a study of CD8 T cells in Susac syndrome. About the study: Clinical remission applied to roughly 8 sequenced Susac syndrome patients, and roughly six had active disease. Blood was drawn from patients with Susac syndrome. At that point, they were therapy-naive, on corticosteroids, or on intravenous immunoglobulin alone.

This clonotype occurred once. TEMRA cells were FACS-enriched, and CD8+ and CD4+ T cells were isolated negatively. Random hexamers were used to reverse transcribe the RNA input (roughly 0.5 to 1 ug). A single record per CDR3 protein comes from TCRdb applying MiXCR to the immunoSEQ multiplex PCR reads. Of 80,000 or so distinct CDR3 sequences in the sample, just over 90% were seen once. The sequencing input was CD4+ T cells from PBMCs. The sequence derives from a human donor with Susac syndrome.

The CDR3 sequence: CASSLVVGETQYF. The DNA of the CDR3 is TGCGCCAGCAGCTTGGTAGTGGGGGAGACCCAGTACTTC. The V call is TRBV5-1, the J call TRBJ2-5, with D uncertain. The CDR3 sequence is 13 residues long. V was clipped by 0 bases and J by 5 bases, with 8 bases between them. CDR1 is SGHRS, CDR2 YFSETQ, per germline.